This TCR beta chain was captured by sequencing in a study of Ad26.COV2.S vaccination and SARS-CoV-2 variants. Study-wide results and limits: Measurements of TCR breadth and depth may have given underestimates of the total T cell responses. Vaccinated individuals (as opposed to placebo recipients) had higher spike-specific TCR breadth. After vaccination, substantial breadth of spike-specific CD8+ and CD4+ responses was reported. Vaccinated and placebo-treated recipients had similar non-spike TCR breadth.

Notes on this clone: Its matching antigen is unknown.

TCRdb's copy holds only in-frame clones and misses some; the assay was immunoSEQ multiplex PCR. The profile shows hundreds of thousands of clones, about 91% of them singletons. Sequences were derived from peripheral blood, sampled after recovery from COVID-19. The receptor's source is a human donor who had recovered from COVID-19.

The chain's CDR3 is CASSSGNNYGYTF. CDR3 bases: TGTGCCAGCAGCTCCGGGAATAACTATGGCTACACCTTC. The chain has TRBV6-5 and TRBJ1-2; no firm D call. In germline, CDR1 is MNHEY, CDR2 SVGAGI. CDR3 length equals 13 residues. Between the trimmed V and J ends, which lost 6 bases and 1 base, there was a span of 9 bases.